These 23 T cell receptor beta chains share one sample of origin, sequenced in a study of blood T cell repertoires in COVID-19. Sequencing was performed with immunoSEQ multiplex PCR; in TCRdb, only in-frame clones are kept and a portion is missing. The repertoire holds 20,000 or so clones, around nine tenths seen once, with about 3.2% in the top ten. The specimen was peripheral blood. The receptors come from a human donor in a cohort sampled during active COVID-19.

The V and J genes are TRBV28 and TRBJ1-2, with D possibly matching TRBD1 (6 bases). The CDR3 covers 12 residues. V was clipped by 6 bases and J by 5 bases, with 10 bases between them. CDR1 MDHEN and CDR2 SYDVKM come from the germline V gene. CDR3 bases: TGTGCCAGCAGCAAACAGGGATATGGCTACACCTTC. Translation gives CASSKQGYGYTF.

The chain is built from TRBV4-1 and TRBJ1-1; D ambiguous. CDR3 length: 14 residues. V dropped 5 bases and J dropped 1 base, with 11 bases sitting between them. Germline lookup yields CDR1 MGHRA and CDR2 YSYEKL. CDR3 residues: CASSSNERNTEAFF. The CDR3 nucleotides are TGCGCCAGCAGCTCCAATGAGAGGAACACTGAAGCTTTCTTT.

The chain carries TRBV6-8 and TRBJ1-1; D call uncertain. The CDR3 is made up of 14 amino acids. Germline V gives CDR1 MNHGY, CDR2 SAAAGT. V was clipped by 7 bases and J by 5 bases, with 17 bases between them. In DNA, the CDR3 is TGTGCCAGCACCAAACGACCCGCCGGGACTGAAGCTTTCTTT. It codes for CASTKRPAGTEAFF.

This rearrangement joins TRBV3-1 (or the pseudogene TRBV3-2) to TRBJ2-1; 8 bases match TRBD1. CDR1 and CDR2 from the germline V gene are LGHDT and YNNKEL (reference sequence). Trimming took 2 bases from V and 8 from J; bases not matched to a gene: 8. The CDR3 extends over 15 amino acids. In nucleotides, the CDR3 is TGTGCCAGCAGCCAACCGGGACAGGTACACCATGAGCAGTTCTTC. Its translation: CASSQPGQVHHEQFF.

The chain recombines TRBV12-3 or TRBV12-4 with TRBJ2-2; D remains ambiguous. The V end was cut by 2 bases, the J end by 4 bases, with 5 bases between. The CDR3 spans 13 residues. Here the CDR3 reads CASSLLLTGELFF. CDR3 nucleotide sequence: TGTGCCAGCAGTTTACTACTCACCGGGGAGCTGTTTTTT.

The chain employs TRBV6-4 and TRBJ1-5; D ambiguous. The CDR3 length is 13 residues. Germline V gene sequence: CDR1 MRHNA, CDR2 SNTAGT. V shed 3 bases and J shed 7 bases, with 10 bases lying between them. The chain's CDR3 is CASSEDRGQPQHF. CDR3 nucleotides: TGTGCCAGCAGTGAAGATCGCGGCCAGCCCCAGCATTTT.

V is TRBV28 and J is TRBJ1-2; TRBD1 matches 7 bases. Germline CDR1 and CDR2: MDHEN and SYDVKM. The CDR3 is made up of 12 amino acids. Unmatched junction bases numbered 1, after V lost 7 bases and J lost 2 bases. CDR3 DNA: TGTGCCAGCATGGACAGGAACTATGGCTACACCTTC. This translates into CASMDRNYGYTF.

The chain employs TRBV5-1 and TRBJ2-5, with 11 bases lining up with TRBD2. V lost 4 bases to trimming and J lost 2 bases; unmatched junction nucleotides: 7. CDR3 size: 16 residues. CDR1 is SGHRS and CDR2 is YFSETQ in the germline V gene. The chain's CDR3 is CASSPGTSGNQETQYF. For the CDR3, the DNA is TGCGCCAGCAGCCCCGGGACTAGCGGTAATCAAGAGACCCAGTACTTC.

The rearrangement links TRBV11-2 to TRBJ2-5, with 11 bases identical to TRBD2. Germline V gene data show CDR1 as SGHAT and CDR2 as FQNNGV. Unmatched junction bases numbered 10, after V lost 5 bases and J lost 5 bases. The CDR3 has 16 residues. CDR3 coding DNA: TGTGCCAGCAGCCAGGGACTAGCGGAGGGGGGGGAGACCCAGTACTTC. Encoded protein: CASSQGLAEGGETQYF.

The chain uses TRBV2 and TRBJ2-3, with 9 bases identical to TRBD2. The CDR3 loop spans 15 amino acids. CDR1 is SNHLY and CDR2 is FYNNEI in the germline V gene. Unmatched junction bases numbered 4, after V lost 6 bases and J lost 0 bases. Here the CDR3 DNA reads TGTGCCAGCAGACCCACTAGCGGGAGCACAGATACGCAGTATTTT. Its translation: CASRPTSGSTDTQYF.

The CDR3 region is CASSLSGKGIQYF. The CDR3 bases are TGTGCCAGCAGCTTATCAGGGAAGGGCATTCAGTACTTC. V and J are TRBV7-9 and TRBJ2-4; D is perhaps TRBD1 (5 bases). Germline-derived CDR1 and CDR2 are SEHNR and FQNEAQ (reference sequence). V was shortened by 2 bases and J by 9 bases, with 11 bases between the two germline ends. CDR3 length: 13 residues.

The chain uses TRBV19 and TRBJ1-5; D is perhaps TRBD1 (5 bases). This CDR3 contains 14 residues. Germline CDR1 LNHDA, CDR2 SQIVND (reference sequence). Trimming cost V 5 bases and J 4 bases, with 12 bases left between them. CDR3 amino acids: CASSSRQTNQPQHF. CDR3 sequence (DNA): TGTGCCAGTAGTTCCAGACAGACAAATCAGCCCCAGCATTTT.

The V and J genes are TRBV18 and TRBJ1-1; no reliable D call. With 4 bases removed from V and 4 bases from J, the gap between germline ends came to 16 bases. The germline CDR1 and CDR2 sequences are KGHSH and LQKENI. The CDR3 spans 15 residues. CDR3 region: CASSQVRLAGTEAFF. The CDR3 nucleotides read TGTGCCAGCTCACAGGTGCGGTTGGCTGGCACTGAAGCTTTCTTT.

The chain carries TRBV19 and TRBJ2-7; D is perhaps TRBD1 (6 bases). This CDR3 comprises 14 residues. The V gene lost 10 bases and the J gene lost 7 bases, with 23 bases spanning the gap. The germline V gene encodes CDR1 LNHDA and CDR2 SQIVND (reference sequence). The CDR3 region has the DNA TGTGCCACAAAACAGGGTTTTGAGTCGGAAGAGCAGTACTTC. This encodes CATKQGFESEEQYF.

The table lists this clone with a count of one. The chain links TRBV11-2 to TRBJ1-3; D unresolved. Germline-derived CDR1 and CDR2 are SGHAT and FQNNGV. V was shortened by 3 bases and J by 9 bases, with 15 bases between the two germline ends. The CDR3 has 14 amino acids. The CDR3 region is CASSFAPAETTIYF. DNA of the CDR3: TGTGCCAGCAGCTTTGCCCCGGCGGAAACCACCATATATTTT. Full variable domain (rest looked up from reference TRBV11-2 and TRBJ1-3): EAGVAQSPRYKIIEKRQSVAFWCNPISGHATLYWYQQILGQGPKLLIQFQNNGVVDDSQLPKDRFSAERLKGVDSTLKIQPAKLEDSAVYLCASSFAPAETTIYFGEGSWLTVV.

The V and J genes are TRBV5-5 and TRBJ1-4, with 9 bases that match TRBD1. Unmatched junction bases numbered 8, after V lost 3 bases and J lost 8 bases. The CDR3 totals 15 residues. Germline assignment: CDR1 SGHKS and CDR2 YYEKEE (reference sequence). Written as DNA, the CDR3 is TGTGCCAGCAGCTCCACCGGGACAGGGAAAGAAAAACTGTTTTTT. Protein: CASSSTGTGKEKLFF.

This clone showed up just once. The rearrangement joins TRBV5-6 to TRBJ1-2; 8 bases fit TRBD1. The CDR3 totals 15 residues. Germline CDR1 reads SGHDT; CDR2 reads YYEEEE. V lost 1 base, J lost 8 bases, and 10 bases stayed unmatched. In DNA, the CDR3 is TGTGCCAGCAGCTTGCCCCGGGGACAGGCAAGCGGCTACACCTTC. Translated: CASSLPRGQASGYTF.

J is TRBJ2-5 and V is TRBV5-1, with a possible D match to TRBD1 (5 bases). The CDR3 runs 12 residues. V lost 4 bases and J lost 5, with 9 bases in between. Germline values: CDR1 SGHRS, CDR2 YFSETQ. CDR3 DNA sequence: TGCGCCAGCAGCAGGGGTTGGGAGACCCAGTACTTC. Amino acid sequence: CASSRGWETQYF.

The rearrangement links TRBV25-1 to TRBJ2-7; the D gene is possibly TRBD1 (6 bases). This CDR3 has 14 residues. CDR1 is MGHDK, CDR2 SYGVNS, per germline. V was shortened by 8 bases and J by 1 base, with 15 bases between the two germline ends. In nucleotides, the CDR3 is TGTGCCAGCGGAAACGAACAGGGTTCCTACGAGCAGTACTTC. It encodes CASGNEQGSYEQYF.

This CDR3 reads CASRIYFGQGQETQYF. CDR3 bases: TGTGCCAGCAGAATCTACTTCGGACAGGGACAAGAGACCCAGTACTTC. This sequence joins TRBV28 and TRBJ2-5; 8 bases align to TRBD1. CDR1 is MDHEN and CDR2 is SYDVKM in the germline V gene. The ends lost 6 bases at V and 2 bases at J; junction bases unmatched: 11. CDR3 length equals 16 residues.

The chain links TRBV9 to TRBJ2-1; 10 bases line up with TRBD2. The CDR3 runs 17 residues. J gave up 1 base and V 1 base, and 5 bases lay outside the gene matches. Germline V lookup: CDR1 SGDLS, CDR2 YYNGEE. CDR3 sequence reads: CASSVRLAGTSYNEQFF. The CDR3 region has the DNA TGTGCCAGCAGCGTAAGACTAGCGGGTACATCCTACAATGAGCAGTTCTTC.

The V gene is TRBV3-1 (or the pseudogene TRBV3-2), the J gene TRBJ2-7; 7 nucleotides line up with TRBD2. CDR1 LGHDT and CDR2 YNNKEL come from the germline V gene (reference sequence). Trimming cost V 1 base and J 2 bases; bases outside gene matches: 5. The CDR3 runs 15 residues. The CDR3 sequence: CASSQGTRSPYEQYF. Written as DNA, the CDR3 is TGTGCCAGCAGCCAAGGGACTAGGAGCCCCTACGAGCAGTACTTC.

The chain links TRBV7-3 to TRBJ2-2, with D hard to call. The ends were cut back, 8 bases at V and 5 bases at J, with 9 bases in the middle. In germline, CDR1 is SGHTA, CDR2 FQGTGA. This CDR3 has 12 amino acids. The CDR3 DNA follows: TGTGCCAGCCTCACGGAGACCGGGGAGCTGTTTTTT. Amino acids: CASLTETGELFF.